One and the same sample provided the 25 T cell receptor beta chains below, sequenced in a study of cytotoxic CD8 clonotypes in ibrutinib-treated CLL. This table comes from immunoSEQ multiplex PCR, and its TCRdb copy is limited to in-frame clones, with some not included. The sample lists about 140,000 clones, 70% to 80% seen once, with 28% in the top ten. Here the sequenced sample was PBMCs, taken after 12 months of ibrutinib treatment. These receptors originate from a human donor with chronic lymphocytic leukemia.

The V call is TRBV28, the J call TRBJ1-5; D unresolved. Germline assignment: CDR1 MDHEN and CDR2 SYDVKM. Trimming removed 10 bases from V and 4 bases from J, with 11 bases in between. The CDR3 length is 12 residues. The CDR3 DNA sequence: TGTGCCACCGGAGGGATAAATCAGCCCCAGCATTTT. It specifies CATGGINQPQHF.

This CDR3 is CASKPGVTDTQYF. In nucleotides, the CDR3 is TGCGCCAGCAAACCGGGGGTCACAGATACGCAGTATTTT. V usage is TRBV5-1 and J usage is TRBJ2-3; D perhaps matches TRBD2 (6 bases). The CDR3 runs to 13 residues. V lost 6 bases, J lost 2 bases, and 10 bases lay in between. The germline gives CDR1 SGHRS, CDR2 YFSETQ. Full variable domain (outside the CDR3, taken from reference TRBV5-1 and TRBJ2-3): KAGVTQTPRYLIKTRGQQVTLSCSPISGHRSVSWYQQTPGQGLQFLFEYFSETQRNKGNFPGRFSGRQFSNSRSEMNVSTLELGDSALYLCASKPGVTDTQYFGPGTRLTVL.

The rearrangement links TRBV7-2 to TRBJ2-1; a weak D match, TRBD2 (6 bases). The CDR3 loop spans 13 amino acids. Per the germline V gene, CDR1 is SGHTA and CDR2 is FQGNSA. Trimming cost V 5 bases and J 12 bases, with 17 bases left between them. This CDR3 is CASSLQDYRRQFF. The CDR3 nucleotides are TGTGCCAGCAGCCTCCAGGACTACCGTCGGCAGTTCTTC.

CDR3 in DNA: TGTGCCAGCTCACCACGGACAGGGGATTCGGGGACTGAAGCTTTCTTT. It specifies CASSPRTGDSGTEAFF. This chain links TRBV18 with TRBJ1-1; 9 nucleotides line up with TRBD1. V was clipped by 1 base and J by 5 bases; unmatched bases: 8. Germline CDR1 is KGHSH and CDR2 is LQKENI. This CDR3 region has 16 residues.

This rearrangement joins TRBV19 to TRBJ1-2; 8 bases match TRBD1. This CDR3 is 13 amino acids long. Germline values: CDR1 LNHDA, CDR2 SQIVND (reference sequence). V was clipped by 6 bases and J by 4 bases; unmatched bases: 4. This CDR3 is CASRGTGIYGYTF. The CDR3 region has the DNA TGTGCCAGTAGAGGGACAGGAATCTATGGCTACACCTTC.

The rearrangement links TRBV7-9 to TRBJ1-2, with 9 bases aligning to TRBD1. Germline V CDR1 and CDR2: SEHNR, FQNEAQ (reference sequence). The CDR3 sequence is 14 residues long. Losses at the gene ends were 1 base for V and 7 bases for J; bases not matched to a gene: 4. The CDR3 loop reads CASSLDGQGLGYTF. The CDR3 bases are TGTGCCAGCAGCTTAGACGGACAGGGGCTTGGCTACACCTTC.

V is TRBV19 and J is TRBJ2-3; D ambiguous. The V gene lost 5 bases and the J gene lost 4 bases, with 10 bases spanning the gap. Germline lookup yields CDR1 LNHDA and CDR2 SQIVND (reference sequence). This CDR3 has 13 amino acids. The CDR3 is CASSRQESDTQYF. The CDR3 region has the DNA TGTGCCAGTAGTCGCCAAGAGTCAGATACGCAGTATTTT.

CDR3 residues: CAIFASDSYEQYF. As DNA, the CDR3 is TGTGCCATCTTTGCTAGCGATTCCTACGAGCAGTACTTC. The V gene is TRBV10-3, the J gene TRBJ2-7; D might be TRBD2 (6 bases). This CDR3 spans 13 amino acids. Germline V gene sequence: CDR1 ENHRY, CDR2 SYGVKD. V lost 8 bases and J 1 base, leaving 12 bases between the germline ends.

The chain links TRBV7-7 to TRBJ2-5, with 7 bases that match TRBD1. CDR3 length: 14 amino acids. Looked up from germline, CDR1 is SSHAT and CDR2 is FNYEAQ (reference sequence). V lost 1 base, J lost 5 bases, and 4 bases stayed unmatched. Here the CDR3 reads CASSLGPRGETQYF. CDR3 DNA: TGTGCCAGCAGCTTAGGGCCCAGGGGGGAGACCCAGTACTTC.

CDR3 coding DNA: TGTGCCAGCAGTACCGCCGCAGGGGTTGGCAATCAGCCCCAGCATTTT. Translation gives CASSTAAGVGNQPQHF. This chain uses TRBV27 with TRBJ1-5, with D maybe TRBD1 (6 bases). Per the germline V gene, CDR1 is MNHEY and CDR2 is SMNVEV (reference sequence). Trimming removed 5 bases at V and 2 bases at J, with 16 bases between. The CDR3 sequence is 16 residues long.

The CDR3 here is CASSVWGTGSYGYTF. The CDR3 DNA is TGTGCCAGCAGCGTCTGGGGGACAGGGAGCTATGGCTACACCTTC. The rearrangement links TRBV9 to TRBJ1-2; 9 nucleotides match TRBD1. V lost 2 bases and J lost 4; bases outside the gene matches: 6. The length of the CDR3 is 15 residues. Germline CDR1 is SGDLS and CDR2 is YYNGEE.

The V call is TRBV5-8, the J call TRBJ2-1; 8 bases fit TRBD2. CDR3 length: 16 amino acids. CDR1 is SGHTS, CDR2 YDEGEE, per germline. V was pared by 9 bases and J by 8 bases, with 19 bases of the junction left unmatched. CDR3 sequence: CANPAGGRSFWDEQFF. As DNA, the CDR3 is TGTGCCAACCCCGCGGGCGGGAGGTCCTTTTGGGATGAGCAGTTCTTC. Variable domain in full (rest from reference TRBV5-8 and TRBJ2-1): EAGVTQSPTHLIKTRGQQATLRCSPISGHTSVYWYQQALGLGLQFLLWYDEGEERNRGNFPPRFSGRQFPNYSSELNVNALELEDSALYLCANPAGGRSFWDEQFFGPGTRLTVL.

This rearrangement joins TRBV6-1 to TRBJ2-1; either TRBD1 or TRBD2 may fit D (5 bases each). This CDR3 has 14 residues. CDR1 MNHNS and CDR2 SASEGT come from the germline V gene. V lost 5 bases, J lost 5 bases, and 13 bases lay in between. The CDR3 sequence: CASSQLGTDNEQFF. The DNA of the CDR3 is TGTGCCAGCAGTCAACTCGGGACCGACAATGAGCAGTTCTTC.

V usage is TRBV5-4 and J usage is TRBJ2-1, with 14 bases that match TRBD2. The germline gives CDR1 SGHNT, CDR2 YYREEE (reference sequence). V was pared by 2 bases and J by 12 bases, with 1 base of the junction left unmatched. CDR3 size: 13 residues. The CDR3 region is CASSLGLAGGQFF. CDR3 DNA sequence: TGTGCCAGCAGCTTAGGACTAGCGGGGGGGCAGTTCTTC.

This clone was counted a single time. The CDR3 DNA reads TGTGCCAGCAGCTTATCGGGGGGGGCCGGAGATACGCAGTATTTT. This sequence encodes CASSLSGGAGDTQYF. The rearrangement joins TRBV7-2 to TRBJ2-3; 8 positions agree with TRBD2. V was pared by 2 bases and J by 5 bases, with 6 bases of the junction left unmatched. Germline values: CDR1 SGHTA, CDR2 FQGNSA. The CDR3 runs to 15 residues.

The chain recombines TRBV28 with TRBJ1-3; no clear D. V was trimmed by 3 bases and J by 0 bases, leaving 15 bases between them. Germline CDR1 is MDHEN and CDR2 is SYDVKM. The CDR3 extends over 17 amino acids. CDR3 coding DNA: TGTGCCAGCAGTTTCTCGTCAGGATCCCTCTCTGGAAACACCATATATTTT. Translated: CASSFSSGSLSGNTIYF.

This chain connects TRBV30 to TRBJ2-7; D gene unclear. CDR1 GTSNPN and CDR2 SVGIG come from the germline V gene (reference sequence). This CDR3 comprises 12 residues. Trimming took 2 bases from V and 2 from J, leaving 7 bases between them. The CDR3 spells CAWSLNPYEQYF. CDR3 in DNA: TGTGCCTGGAGTTTAAACCCCTACGAGCAGTACTTC.

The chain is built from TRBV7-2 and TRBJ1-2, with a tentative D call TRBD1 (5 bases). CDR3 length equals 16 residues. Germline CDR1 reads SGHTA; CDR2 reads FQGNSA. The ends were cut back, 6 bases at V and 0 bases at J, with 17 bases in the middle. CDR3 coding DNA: TGTGCCAGCAGACGGACGGGGACGCTAACTAACTATGGCTACACCTTC. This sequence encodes CASRRTGTLTNYGYTF.

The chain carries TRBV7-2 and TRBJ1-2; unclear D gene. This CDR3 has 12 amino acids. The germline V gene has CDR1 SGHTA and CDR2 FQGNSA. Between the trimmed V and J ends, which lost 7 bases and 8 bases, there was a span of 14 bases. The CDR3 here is CASTDVVGGYTF. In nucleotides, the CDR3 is TGTGCCAGCACCGACGTTGTTGGGGGCTACACCTTC.

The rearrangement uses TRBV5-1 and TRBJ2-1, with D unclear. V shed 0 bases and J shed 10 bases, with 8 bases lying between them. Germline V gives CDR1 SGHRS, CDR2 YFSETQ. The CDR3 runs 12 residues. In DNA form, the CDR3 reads TGCGCCAGCAGCTTGGCCTTGACCGAGCAGTTCTTC. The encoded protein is CASSLALTEQFF. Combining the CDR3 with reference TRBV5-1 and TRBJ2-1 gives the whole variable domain KAGVTQTPRYLIKTRGQQVTLSCSPISGHRSVSWYQQTPGQGLQFLFEYFSETQRNKGNFPGRFSGRQFSNSRSEMNVSTLELGDSALYLCASSLALTEQFFGPGTRLTVL.

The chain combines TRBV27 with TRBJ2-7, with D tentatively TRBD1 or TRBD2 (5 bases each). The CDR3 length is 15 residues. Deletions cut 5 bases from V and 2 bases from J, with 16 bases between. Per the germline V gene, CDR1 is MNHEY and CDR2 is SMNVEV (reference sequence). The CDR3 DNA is TGTGCCAGCAGTCCCTTGGGGGTCCTTACCTACGAGCAGTACTTC. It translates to CASSPLGVLTYEQYF.

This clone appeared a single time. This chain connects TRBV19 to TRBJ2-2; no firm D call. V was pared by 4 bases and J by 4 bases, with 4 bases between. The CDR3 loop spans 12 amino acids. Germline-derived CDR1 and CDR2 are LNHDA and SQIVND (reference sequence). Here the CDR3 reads CASSTFTGELFF. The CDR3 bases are TGTGCCAGTAGTACCTTCACCGGGGAGCTGTTTTTT.

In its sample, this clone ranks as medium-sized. CDR3 sequence (DNA): TGCGCCAGCAGCCAAGGAGGGGGGCGCGGGTGGGAGCAGTACTTC. This translates into CASSQGGGRGWEQYF. The V call is TRBV4-1, the J call TRBJ2-7; D assignment may be TRBD1 or TRBD2 (6 bases each). The CDR3 loop spans 15 amino acids. Germline V gives CDR1 MGHRA, CDR2 YSYEKL. The germline V and J ends were trimmed by 1 base and 7 bases, with 17 bases remaining between them.

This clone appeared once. This CDR3 is CASSLGRSLGNTIYF. The CDR3 region has the DNA TGTGCCAGCAGTTTAGGACGGAGTCTGGGGAACACCATATATTTT. The genes are TRBV27 and TRBJ1-3, with D unresolved. Germline assignment: CDR1 MNHEY and CDR2 SMNVEV (reference sequence). The CDR3 length is 15 residues. V gave up 2 bases and J gave up 7 bases, with 15 bases separating them.

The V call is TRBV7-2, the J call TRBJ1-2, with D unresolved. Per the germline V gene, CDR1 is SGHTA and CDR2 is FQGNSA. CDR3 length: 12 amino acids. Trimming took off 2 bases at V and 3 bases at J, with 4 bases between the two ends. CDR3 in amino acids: CASSLSYYGYTF. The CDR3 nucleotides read TGTGCCAGCAGCTTATCTTACTATGGCTACACCTTC.